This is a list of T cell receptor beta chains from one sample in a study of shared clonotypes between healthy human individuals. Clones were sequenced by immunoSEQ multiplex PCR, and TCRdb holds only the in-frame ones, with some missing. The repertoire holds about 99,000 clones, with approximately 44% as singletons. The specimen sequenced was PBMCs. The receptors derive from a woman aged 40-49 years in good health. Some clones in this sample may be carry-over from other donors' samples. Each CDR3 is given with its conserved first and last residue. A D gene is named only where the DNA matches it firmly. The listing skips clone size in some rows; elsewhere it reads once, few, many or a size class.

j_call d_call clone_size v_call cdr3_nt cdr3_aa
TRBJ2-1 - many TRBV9 TGTGCCAGCAGCCCCCGACTAGACGCCGACAATGAGCAGTTCTTC CASSPRLDADNEQFF
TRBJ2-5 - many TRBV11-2 TGTGCCAGCAGCTTAGTGGTGGGGCAAGAGACCCAGTACTTC CASSLVVGQETQYF
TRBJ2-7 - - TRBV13 TGTGCCAGCAGCTTACTTACCTACGAGCAGTACTTC CASSLLTYEQYF
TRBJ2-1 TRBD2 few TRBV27 TGTGCCAGCAGTCCTCCGACTAGCGGGAGGGTACCATCCTACAATGAGCAGTTCTTC CASSPPTSGRVPSYNEQFF
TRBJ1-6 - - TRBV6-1 TGTGCCAGCACATCGGGCCTCAATTCACCCCTCCACTTT CASTSGLNSPLHF
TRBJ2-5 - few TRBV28 TGTGCCAGCAGTTTAGTAGGGGGGGATGAGACCCAGTACTTC CASSLVGGDETQYF
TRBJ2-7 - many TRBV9 TGTGCCAGCGGGATGTCCTACGAGCAGTACTTC CASGMSYEQYF
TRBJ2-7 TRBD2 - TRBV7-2 TGTGCCAGCAGCTTAGTATCTAGCGGGAGTTACGAGCAGTACTTC CASSLVSSGSYEQYF
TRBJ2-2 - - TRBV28 TGTGCCAGCAGGGGGCCAAACACCGGGGAGCTGTTTTTT CASRGPNTGELFF
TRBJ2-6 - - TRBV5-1 TGCGCCAGCAGCTTGGGCCCCTCTGGGGCCAACGTCCTGACTTTC CASSLGPSGANVLTF
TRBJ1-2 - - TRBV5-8 TGTGCCAGCAGCTTATGGCAGGGCCATGGCTACACCTTC CASSLWQGHGYTF
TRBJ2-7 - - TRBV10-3 TGTGCCTTCAGTGATCATTTGGGGCAGGGGTCCTACGAGCAGTACTTC CAFSDHLGQGSYEQYF
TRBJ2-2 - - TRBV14 TGTGCCAGCAGCCAAAACAGACACACCGGGGAGCTGTTTTTT CASSQNRHTGELFF
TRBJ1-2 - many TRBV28 TGTGCCAGCAGTCCCCCTGTGGACAGAGCTGGCTACACCTTC CASSPPVDRAGYTF
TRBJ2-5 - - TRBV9 TGTGCCAGCAGCCCTTTAGCTGGGACCCAGTACTTC CASSPLAGTQYF
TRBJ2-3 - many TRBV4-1 TGCGCCAGCAGCCAAGGACGGAGAACAGATACGCAGTATTTT CASSQGRRTDTQYF
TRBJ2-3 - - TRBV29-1 TGCAGCGTTGAAGAGACTAGTCTAGATACGCAGTATTTT CSVEETSLDTQYF
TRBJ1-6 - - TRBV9 TGTGCCAGCAGCGCCCGGCGGTATAATTCACCCCTCCACTTT CASSARRYNSPLHF
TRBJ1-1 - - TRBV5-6 TGTGCCAGCAGCTTTGGTTTGACTGAAGCTTTCTTT CASSFGLTEAFF
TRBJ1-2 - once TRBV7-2 TGTGCCAGCAGCCTCGACAACTATGGCTACACCTTC CASSLDNYGYTF
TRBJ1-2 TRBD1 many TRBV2 TGTGCCAGCAGCGAAAGACAGGGCTCTAACTATGGCTACACCTTC CASSERQGSNYGYTF
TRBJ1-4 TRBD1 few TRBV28 TGTGCCAGCAGTGGAGGGACAGTTAATGAAAAACTGTTTTTT CASSGGTVNEKLFF
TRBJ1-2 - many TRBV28 TGTGCCAGCAGTTTATCTAGCTCCTATGGCTACACCTTC CASSLSSSYGYTF
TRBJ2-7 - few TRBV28 TGTGCCAGCAGTCCCACACGACACTCCAACGAGCAGTACTTC CASSPTRHSNEQYF
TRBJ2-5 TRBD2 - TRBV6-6 TGTGCCAGCAGTAAAAGCGGGAGCCAAGAGACCCAGTACTTC CASSKSGSQETQYF
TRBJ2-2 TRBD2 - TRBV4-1 TGCGCCAGCAGCCAAGGAAGTAGCGGGAGCGGGGAGCTGTTTTTT CASSQGSSGSGELFF
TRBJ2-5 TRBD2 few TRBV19 TGTGCCAGTAGAAGACTAGCGGGAGTCTCCCGGCAGTACTTC CASRRLAGVSRQYF
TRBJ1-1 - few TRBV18 TGTGCCAGCTCATGGGGACCCAACACTGAAGCTTTCTTT CASSWGPNTEAFF
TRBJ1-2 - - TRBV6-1 TGTGCCAGCAGACTGACAGTATACGGCTACACCTTC CASRLTVYGYTF
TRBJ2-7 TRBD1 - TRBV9 TGTGCCAGCAGCGGCGGACAGGGAAAAGACGAGCAGTACTTC CASSGGQGKDEQYF
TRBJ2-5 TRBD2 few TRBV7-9 TGTGCCAGCAGCTCTAGACAAACCCGGGCTAGCGGGGGAGAGACCCAGTACTTC CASSSRQTRASGGETQYF